These T cell receptor beta chains were read from a single sample in a study of blood T cells in healthy people across ages. TCRdb itself ran the 5' RACE reads through MiXCR, one entry per CDR3 protein. The data contain around 900,000 distinct CDR3 sequences, around 28% of them singletons. Specimen: blood. These receptors were taken from a woman older than 75 in good health. CDR3s include the opening cysteine and the closing phenylalanine or tryptophan. D genes are given only for firm matches.

d_call j_call v_call cdr3_aa
NA TRBJ1-2 TRBV18 CASSPPNNREGYTF
TRBD1 TRBJ2-1 TRBV4-3 CASSQGSGRQGNNEQFF
NA TRBJ2-4 TRBV6-2/TRBV6-3 CASSTTAGVQYF
NA TRBJ2-5 TRBV28 CASSIPGHGKGRQETQYF
NA TRBJ2-5 TRBV19 CASSKGWQETQYF
NA TRBJ2-1 TRBV6-2/TRBV6-3 CASSYEQGNGYNEQFF
NA TRBJ1-6 TRBV4-3 CASSPSTGNSPLHF
NA TRBJ2-7 TRBV7-2 CASSYQAEFTYEQYF
NA TRBJ1-4 TRBV30 CASGANEKLFF
NA TRBJ1-2 TRBV6-1 CASSKDNYGYTF
NA TRBJ1-1 TRBV6-5 CASSYRRVSRLGNTEAFF
NA TRBJ1-2 TRBV5-8 CASSLTDPYGYGYTF
TRBD2 TRBJ2-1 TRBV24-1 CATSDPDGGLAGRYEQFF
NA TRBJ2-5 TRBV30 CAWTVMPGGQETQYF
NA TRBJ1-1 TRBV12-3/TRBV12-4 CASSFSGKNTEAFF
NA TRBJ2-6 TRBV21-1 CASSGPGTGANVLTF
TRBD1 TRBJ2-3 TRBV6-6 CASSRGPGQGTDTQYF